The clone carrying this T cell receptor beta chain was detected only a few times. Its specificity is not known. It is unclear where the CDR3 begins or ends on the DNA, so no DNA is shown, and the CDR3 is as TCRdb lists it. The CDR3 has 21 residues if both end residues are counted. Both TRBC1 and TRBC2 were covered by a beta constant-region primer of two equimolar oligonucleotides. The ligated cDNA underwent four PCR rounds using SP2 and nested alpha and beta constant-region primers. A 12-nucleotide UMI and the SP2 primer were added to the cDNA 3' end by oligonucleotide ligation. From the UMI-ligation and nested PCR reads, TCRdb called clonotypes with MiXCR, one entry per CDR3 protein. The sample holds around 140,000 distinct CDR3 sequences, approximately 20% seen once. CMV status came from CD4+ T cell IFNgamma after overnight CMV lysate stimulation of fresh PBMCs. Cells stained for CD3, CD4, CD8, CD45RA and CD27 were sorted into four subsets.

The data stem from a study of naive and memory T cell subsets. Study-wide points: Naive repertoires, especially CD8, held a few larger clonotypes, possibly memory cells re-expressing CD45RA. In CD4 and CD8 cells, diversity dropped from naive through EMRA.

The sequence was obtained from a human donor in good health. This chain uses TRBV21-1 with TRBJ1-5. TRBV21-1 is a pseudogene locus. The sample was naive CD8+ T cells from blood. This CDR3 reads CASSKVAIGTAAKYSNQPQHF.